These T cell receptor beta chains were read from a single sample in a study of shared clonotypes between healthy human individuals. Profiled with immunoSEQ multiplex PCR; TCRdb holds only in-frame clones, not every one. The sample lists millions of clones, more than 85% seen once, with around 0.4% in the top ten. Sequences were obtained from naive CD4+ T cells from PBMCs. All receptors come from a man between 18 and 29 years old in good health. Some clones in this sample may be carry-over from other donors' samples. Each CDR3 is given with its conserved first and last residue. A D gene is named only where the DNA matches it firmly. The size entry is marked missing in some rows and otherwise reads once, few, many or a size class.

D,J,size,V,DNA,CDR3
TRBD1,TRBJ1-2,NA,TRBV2,TGTGCCAGCAGCCCGCTCCCCCAGGGGGCAGGAGGCTACACCTTC,CASSPLPQGAGGYTF
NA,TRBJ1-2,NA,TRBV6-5,TGTGCCAGCAGTTACGGCAGAGGTGGCTATGGCTACACCTTC,CASSYGRGGYGYTF
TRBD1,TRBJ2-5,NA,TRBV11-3,TGTGCCAGCACCAAGACAGGGGAAGAGACCCAGTACTTC,CASTKTGEETQYF
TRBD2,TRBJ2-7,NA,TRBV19,TGTGCCAGTAGTATGACCGGGACTACCGACGAGCAGTACTTC,CASSMTGTTDEQYF
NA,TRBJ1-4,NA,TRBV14,TGTGCCAGCAGCCAAGATTGGGGGGAAGTTCATGAAAAACTGTTTTTT,CASSQDWGEVHEKLFF
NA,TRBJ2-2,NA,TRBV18,TGTGCCAGCTCTACCAAGGGGAGTTTGAACACCGGGGAGCTGTTTTTT,CASSTKGSLNTGELFF
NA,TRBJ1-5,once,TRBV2,TGTGCCAGCAGTGCAGACGGGGGATCGAATCAGCCCCAGCATTTT,CASSADGGSNQPQHF
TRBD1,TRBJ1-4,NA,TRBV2,TGTGCCAGCGCCCGGACAGGGGGCTTTGCTAATGAAAAACTGTTTTTT,CASARTGGFANEKLFF
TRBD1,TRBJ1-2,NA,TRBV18,TGTGCCAGCTCACCGGGACAGGGGGGTAACTATGGCTACACCTTC,CASSPGQGGNYGYTF
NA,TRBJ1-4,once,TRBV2,TGTGCCAGCAGTCCCTCTAGAATTGTGGATACTGAAAAACTGTTTTTT,CASSPSRIVDTEKLFF
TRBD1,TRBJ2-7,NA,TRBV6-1,TGTGCCAGCAGTGAAATCGCACAGGGGGCGGTGGTCTACGAGCAGTACTTC,CASSEIAQGAVVYEQYF
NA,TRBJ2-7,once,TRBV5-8,TGTGCCAGCAGCGGAAGCCCCGGGACGGCAGCCTACGAGCAGTACTTC,CASSGSPGTAAYEQYF